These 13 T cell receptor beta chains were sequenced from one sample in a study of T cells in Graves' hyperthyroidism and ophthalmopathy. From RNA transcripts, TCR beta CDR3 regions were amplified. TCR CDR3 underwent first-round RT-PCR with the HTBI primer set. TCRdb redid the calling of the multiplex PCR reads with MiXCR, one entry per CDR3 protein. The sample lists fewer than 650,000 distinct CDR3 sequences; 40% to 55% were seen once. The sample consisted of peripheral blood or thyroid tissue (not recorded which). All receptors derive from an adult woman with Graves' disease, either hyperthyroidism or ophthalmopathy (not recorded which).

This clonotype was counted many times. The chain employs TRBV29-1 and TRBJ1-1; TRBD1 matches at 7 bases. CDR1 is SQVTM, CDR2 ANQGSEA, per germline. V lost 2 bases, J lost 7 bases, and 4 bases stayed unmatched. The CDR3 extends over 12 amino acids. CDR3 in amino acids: CSVERGQYEAFF. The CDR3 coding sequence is TGCAGCGTTGAAAGGGGACAGTATGAAGCTTTCTTT.

The CDR3 region is CASSQGGAGTDTQYF. CDR3 sequence (DNA): TGTGCCAGCAGCCAAGGGGGGGCCGGCACAGATACGCAGTATTTT. V usage is TRBV9 and J usage is TRBJ2-3, with a weak D call TRBD2 (7 bases). Trimming stripped 4 bases from V and 1 base from J, with 13 bases between. Per germline, CDR1 SGDLS and CDR2 YYNGEE. The CDR3 loop spans 15 amino acids.

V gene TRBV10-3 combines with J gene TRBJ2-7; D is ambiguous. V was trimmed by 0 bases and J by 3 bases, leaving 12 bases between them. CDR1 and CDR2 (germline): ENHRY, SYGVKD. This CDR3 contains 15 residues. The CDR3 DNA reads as TGTGCCATCAGTGAGTCGAATCCGGAAGACTACGAGCAGTACTTC. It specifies CAISESNPEDYEQYF.

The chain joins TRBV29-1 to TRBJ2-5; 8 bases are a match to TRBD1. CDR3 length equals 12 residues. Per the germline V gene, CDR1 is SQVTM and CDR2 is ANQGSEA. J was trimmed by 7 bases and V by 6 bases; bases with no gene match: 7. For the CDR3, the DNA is TGCAGCGTGGACAGGGCCGAAGGGACCCAGTACTTC. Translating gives CSVDRAEGTQYF.

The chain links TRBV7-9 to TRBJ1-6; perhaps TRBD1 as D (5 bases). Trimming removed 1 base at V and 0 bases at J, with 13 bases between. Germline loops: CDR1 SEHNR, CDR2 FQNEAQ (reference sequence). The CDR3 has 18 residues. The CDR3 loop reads CASSLGMGGSSYNSPLHF. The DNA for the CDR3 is TGTGCCAGCAGCTTAGGCATGGGGGGAAGCTCCTATAATTCACCCCTCCACTTT. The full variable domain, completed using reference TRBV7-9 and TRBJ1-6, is DTGVSQNPRHKITKRGQNVTFRCDPISEHNRLYWYRQTLGQGPEFLTYFQNEAQLEKSRLLSDRFSAERPKGSFSTLEIQRTEQGDSAMYLCASSLGMGGSSYNSPLHFGNGTRLTVT.

CDR3 DNA sequence: TGTGCCAGTACCCCCCGGGACAGGGGTGAAAAACTGTTTTTT. Its translation: CASTPRDRGEKLFF. J is TRBJ1-4 and V is TRBV19; TRBD1 matches 10 bases. In germline, CDR1 is LNHDA, CDR2 SQIVND (reference sequence). CDR3 length: 14 residues. Trimming removed 7 bases from V and 7 bases from J; junction bases left unmatched: 6.

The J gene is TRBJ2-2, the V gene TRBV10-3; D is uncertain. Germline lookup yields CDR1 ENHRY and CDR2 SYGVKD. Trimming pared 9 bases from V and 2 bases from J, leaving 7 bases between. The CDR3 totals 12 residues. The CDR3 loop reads CAIGLNTGELFF. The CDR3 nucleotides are TGTGCCATAGGCCTTAACACCGGGGAGCTGTTTTTT.

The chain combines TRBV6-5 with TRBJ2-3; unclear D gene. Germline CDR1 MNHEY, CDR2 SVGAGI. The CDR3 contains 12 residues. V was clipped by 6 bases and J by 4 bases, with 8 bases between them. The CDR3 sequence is CASSYAADTQYF. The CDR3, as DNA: TGTGCCAGCAGCTACGCGGCAGATACGCAGTATTTT.

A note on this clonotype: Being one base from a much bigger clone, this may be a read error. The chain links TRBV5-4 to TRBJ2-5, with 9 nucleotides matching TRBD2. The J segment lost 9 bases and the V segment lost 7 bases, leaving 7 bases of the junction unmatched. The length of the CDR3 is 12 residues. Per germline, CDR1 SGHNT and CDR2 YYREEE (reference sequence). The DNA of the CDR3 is TGTGCCAGCTCGGGCGGGAGGGGGCCCCAGTACTTC. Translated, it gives CASSGGRGPQYF.

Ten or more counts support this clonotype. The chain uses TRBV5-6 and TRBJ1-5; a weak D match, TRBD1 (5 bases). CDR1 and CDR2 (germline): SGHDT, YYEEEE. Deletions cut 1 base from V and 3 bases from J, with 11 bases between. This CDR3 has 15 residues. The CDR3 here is CASSLRGDPNQPQHF. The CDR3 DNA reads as TGTGCCAGCAGCTTGAGAGGGGATCCCAATCAGCCCCAGCATTTT.

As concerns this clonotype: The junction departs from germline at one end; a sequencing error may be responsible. The CDR3 region has the DNA TGTGCCAGCGGGGACAGGGGGACCTATGGCTACACCTTC. This translates into CASGDRGTYGYTF. The chain is built from TRBV10-1 and TRBJ1-2, with 11 bases fitting TRBD1. The CDR3 runs 13 residues. Germline V gene sequence: CDR1 WNHNN, CDR2 SYGVQD (reference sequence).

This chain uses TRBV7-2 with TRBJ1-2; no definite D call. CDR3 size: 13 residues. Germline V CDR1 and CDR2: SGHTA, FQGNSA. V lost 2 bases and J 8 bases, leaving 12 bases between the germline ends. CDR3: CASSLSSGSGYTF. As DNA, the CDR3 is TGTGCCAGCAGCTTATCTTCCGGGAGCGGCTACACCTTC.

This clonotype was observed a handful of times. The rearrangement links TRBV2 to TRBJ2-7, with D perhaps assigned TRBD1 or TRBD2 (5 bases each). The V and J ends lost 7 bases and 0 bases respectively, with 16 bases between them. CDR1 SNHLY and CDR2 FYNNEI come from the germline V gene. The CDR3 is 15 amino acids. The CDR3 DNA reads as TGTGCCAGCACCCTTACGGGGCTCGGCTCCTACGAGCAGTACTTC. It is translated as CASTLTGLGSYEQYF.